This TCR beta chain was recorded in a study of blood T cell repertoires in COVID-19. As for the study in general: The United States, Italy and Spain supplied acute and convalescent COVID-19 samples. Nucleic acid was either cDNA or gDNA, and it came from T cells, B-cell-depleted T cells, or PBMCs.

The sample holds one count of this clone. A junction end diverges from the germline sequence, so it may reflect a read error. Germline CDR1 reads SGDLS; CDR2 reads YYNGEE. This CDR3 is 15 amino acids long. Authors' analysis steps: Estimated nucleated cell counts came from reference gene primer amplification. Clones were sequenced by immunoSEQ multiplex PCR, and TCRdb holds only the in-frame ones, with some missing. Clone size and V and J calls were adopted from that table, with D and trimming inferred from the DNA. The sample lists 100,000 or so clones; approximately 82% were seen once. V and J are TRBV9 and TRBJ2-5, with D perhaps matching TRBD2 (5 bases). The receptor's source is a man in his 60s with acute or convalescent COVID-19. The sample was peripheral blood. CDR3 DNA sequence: TGTGCCAGCAGCCCCCGGATCGGAGGTCAAGAGACGCAGTACTTC. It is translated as CASSPRIGGQETQYF.